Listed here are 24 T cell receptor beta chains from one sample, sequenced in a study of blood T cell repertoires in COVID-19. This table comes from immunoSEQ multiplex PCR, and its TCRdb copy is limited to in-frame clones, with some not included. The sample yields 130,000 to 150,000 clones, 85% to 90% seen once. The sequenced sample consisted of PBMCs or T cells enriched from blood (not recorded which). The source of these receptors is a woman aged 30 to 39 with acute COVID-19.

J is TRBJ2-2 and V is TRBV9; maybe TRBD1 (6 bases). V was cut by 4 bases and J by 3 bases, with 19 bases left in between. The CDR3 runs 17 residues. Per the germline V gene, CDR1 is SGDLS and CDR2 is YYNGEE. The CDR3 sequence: CASSPTGRTEYTGELFF. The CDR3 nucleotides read TGTGCCAGCAGCCCGACCGGTCGGACAGAATACACCGGGGAGCTGTTTTTT.

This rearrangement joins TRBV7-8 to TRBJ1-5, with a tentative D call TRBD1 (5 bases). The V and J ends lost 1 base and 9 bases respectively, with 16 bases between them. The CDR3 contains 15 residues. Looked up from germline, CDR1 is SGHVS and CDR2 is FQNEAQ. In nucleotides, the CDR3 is TGTGCCAGCAGCTTAGGATTGGGGGGTGGTTGGCCCCAGCATTTT. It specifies CASSLGLGGGWPQHF. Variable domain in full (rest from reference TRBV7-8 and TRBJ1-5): GAGVSQSPRYKVAKRGQDVALRCDPISGHVSLFWYQQALGQGPEFLTYFQNEAQLDKSGLPSDRFFAERPEGSVSTLKIQRTQQEDSAVYLCASSLGLGGGWPQHFGDGTRLSIL.

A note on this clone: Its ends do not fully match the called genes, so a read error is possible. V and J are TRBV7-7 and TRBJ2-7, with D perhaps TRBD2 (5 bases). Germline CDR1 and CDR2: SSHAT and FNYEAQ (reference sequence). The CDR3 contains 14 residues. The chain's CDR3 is CASSLGRGMGEQYF. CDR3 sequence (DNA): TGTGCTAGCAGCTTAGGCCGGGGTATGGGCGAGCAGTACTTC. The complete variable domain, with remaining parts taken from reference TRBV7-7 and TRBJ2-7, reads GAGVSQSPRYKVTKRGQDVTLRCDPISSHATLYWYQQALGQGPEFLTYFNYEAQPDKSGLPSDRFSAERPEGSISTLTIQRTEQRDSAMYRCASSLGRGMGEQYFGPGTRLTVT.

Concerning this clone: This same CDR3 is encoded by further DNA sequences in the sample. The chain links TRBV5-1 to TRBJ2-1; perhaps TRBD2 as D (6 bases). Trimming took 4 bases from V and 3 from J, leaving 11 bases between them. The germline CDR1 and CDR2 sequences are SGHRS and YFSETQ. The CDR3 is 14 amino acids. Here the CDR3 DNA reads TGCGCCAGCAGCCACGGGACTGTCTACAATGAGCAGTTCTTC. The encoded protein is CASSHGTVYNEQFF.

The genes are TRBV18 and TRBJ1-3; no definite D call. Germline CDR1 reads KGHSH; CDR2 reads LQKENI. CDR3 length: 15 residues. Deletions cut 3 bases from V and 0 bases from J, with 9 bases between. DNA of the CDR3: TGTGCCAGCTCACCGGCGGTCATCTCTGGAAACACCATATATTTT. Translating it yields CASSPAVISGNTIYF. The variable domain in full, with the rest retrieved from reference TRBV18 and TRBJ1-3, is NAGVMQNPRHLVRRRGQEARLRCSPMKGHSHVYWYRQLPEEGLKFMVYLQKENIIDESGMPKERFSAEFPKEGPSILRIQQVVRGDSAAYFCASSPAVISGNTIYFGEGSWLTVV.

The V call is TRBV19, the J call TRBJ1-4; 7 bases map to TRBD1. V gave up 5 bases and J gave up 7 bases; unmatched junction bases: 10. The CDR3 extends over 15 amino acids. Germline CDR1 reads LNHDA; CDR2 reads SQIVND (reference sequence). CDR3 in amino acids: CASSPQHRGGEKLFF. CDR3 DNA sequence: TGTGCCAGTAGTCCCCAACACAGGGGTGGTGAAAAACTGTTTTTT.

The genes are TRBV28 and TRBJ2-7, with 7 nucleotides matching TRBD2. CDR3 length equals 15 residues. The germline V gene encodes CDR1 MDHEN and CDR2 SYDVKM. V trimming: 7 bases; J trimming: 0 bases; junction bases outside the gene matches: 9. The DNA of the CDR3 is TGTGCCAGCACCCCGGGAGGCGGGAGCTCCTACGAGCAGTACTTC. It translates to CASTPGGGSSYEQYF.

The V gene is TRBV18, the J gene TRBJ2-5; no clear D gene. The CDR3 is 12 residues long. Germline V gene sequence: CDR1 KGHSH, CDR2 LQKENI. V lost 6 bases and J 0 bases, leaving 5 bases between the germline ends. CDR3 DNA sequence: TGTGCCAGCTCCCTGTACCAAGAGACCCAGTACTTC. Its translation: CASSLYQETQYF.

The CDR3 here is CASSLVWGDTEAFF. CDR3 DNA sequence: TGTGCCAGCAGCTTGGTGTGGGGAGACACTGAAGCTTTCTTT. The gene calls are TRBV5-6 and TRBJ1-1; unclear D gene. The CDR3 sequence is 14 residues long. Germline-derived CDR1 and CDR2 are SGHDT and YYEEEE. V lost 0 bases, J lost 3 bases, and 9 bases lay in between.

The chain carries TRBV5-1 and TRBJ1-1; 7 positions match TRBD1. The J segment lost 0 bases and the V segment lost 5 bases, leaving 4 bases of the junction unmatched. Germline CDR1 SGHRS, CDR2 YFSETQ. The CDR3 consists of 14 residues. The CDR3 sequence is CASRGDSMNTEAFF. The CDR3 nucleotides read TGCGCCAGCAGGGGGGACAGCATGAACACTGAAGCTTTCTTT.

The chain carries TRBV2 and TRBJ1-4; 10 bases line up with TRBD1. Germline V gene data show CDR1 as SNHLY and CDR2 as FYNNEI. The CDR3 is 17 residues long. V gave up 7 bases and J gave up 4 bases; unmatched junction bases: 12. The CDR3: CASNSEGQGLVNEKLFF. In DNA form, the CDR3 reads TGTGCCAGCAACTCGGAGGGACAGGGGCTCGTTAATGAAAAACTGTTTTTT.

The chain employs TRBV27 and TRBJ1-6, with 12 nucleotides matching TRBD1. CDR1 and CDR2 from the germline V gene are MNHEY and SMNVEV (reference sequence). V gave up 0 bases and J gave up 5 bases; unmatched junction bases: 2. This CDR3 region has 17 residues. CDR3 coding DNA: TGTGCCAGCAGTTTATCGGGACAGGGGGCTGATAATTCACCCCTCCACTTT. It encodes CASSLSGQGADNSPLHF.

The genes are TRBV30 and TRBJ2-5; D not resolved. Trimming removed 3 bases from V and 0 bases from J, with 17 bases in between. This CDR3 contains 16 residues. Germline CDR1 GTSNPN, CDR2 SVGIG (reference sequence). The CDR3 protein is CAWRIFGEADQETQYF. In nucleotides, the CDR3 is TGTGCCTGGAGGATATTTGGAGAGGCCGACCAAGAGACCCAGTACTTC.

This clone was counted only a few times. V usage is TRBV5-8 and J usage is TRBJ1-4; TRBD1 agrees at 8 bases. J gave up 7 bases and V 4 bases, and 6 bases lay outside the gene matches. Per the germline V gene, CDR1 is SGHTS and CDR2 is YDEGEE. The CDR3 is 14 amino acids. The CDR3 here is CASSRGQEGEKLFF. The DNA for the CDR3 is TGTGCCAGCAGCCGGGGACAGGAAGGTGAAAAACTGTTTTTT.

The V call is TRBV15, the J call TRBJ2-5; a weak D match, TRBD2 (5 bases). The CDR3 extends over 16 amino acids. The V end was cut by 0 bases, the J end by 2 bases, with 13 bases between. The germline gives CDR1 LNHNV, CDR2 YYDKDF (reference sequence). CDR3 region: CATSRDPRGSQETQYF. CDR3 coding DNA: TGTGCCACCAGCAGAGATCCACGGGGATCACAAGAGACCCAGTACTTC.

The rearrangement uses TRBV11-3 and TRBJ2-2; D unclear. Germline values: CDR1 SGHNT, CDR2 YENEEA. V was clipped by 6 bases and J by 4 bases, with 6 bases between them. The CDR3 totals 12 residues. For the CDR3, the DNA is TGTGCCAGCAGGCGTGGCACCGGGGAGCTGTTTTTT. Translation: CASRRGTGELFF.

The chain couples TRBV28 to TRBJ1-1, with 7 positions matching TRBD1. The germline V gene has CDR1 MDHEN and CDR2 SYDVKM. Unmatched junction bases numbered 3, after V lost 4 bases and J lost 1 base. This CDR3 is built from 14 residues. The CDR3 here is CASSSGQKNTEAFF. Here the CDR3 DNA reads TGTGCCAGCAGTTCGGGACAGAAGAACACTGAAGCTTTCTTT.

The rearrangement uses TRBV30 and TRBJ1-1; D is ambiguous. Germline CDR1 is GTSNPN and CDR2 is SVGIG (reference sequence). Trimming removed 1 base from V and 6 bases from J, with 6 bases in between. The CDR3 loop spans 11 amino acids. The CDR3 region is CAWSDTSEAFF. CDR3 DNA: TGTGCCTGGAGTGACACCTCTGAAGCTTTCTTT.

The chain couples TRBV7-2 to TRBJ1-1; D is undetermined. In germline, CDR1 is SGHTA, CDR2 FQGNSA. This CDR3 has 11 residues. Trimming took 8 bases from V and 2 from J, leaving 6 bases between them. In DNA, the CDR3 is TGTGCCAGCCGGTATAACACTGAAGCTTTCTTT. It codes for CASRYNTEAFF.

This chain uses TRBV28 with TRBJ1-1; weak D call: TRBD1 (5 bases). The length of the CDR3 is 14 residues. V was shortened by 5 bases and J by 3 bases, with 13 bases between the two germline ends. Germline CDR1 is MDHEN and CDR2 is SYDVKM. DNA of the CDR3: TGTGCCAGCAGTCCCCAGGGTTGGGACACTGAAGCTTTCTTT. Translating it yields CASSPQGWDTEAFF.

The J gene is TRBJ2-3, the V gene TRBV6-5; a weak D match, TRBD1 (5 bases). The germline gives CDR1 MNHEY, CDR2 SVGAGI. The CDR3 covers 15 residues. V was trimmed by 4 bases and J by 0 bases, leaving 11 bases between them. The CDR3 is CASSLSRGSTDTQYF. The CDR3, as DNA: TGTGCCAGCAGTTTGTCAAGGGGAAGCACAGATACGCAGTATTTT.

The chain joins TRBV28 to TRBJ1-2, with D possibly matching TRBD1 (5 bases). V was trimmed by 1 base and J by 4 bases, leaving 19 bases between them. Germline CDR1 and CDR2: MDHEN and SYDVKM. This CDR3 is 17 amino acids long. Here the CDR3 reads CASSLSGAGVGIYGYTF. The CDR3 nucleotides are TGTGCCAGCAGTTTATCGGGTGCGGGGGTGGGGATCTATGGCTACACCTTC.

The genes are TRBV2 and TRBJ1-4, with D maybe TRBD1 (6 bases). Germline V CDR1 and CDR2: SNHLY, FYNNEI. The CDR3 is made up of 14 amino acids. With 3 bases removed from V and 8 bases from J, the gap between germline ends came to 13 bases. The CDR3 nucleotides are TGTGCCAGCAGTGATACAGGGAAGTGGGAAAAACTGTTTTTT. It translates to CASSDTGKWEKLFF.

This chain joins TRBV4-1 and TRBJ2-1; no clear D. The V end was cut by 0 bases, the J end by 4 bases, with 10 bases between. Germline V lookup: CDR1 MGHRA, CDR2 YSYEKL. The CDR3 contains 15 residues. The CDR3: CASSQERLYYNEQFF. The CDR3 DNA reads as TGCGCCAGCAGCCAAGAACGACTGTATTACAATGAGCAGTTCTTC.